These T cell receptor beta chains were read from a single sample in a study of cytomegalovirus exposure and HLA in healthy donors. Clones were sequenced by immunoSEQ multiplex PCR, and TCRdb holds only the in-frame ones, with some missing. The repertoire has 170,000 or so clones, 80% to 85% of them found once; the top ten carry about 2.8%. Sequences were obtained from PBMCs. These receptor sequences come from a woman aged 18 to 35 in good health and CMV-seropositive. Both conserved end residues are part of each CDR3. Fields, in order: V gene, J gene, clone size, D gene, CDR3 protein, CDR3 DNA. The D gene is left open where the match is weak. Size tells how often a clone was seen (once, few, many) or the class of an expanded clone, and some rows leave it out.

V gene: TRBV25-1
J gene: TRBJ1-1
clone size: NA
D gene: NA
CDR3 protein: CASSDIRDDEAFF
CDR3 DNA: TGTGCCAGCAGTGATATCCGGGATGATGAAGCTTTCTTT

V gene: TRBV29-1
J gene: TRBJ1-1
clone size: NA
D gene: TRBD1
CDR3 protein: CSVDGQGLEAFF
CDR3 DNA: TGCAGCGTTGATGGACAGGGGCTAGAAGCTTTCTTT

V gene: TRBV2
J gene: TRBJ1-2
clone size: NA
D gene: NA
CDR3 protein: CASSGGTRGRYGYTF
CDR3 DNA: TGTGCCAGCAGTGGAGGGACCCGGGGGAGATATGGCTACACCTTC

V gene: TRBV20-1
J gene: TRBJ2-7
clone size: NA
D gene: NA
CDR3 protein: CSAETEYEQYF
CDR3 DNA: TGCAGTGCAGAAACAGAGTACGAGCAGTACTTC

V gene: TRBV28
J gene: TRBJ1-2
clone size: NA
D gene: NA
CDR3 protein: CASSQNYGYTF
CDR3 DNA: TGTGCCAGCAGTCAGAACTATGGCTACACCTTC

V gene: TRBV9
J gene: TRBJ2-2
clone size: NA
D gene: TRBD2
CDR3 protein: CASSVVGGLAGGPGELFF
CDR3 DNA: TGTGCCAGCAGCGTAGTAGGAGGGCTAGCGGGGGGGCCCGGGGAGCTGTTTTTT

V gene: TRBV11-3
J gene: TRBJ1-5
clone size: NA
D gene: TRBD1
CDR3 protein: CASSRRDRGPYSNQPQHF
CDR3 DNA: TGTGCCAGCAGTCGGAGGGACAGGGGGCCTTATAGCAATCAGCCCCAGCATTTT

V gene: TRBV6-1
J gene: TRBJ2-5
clone size: NA
D gene: TRBD1
CDR3 protein: CASKPRLGGAETQYF
CDR3 DNA: TGTGCCAGCAAACCCCGATTAGGGGGCGCGGAGACCCAGTACTTC

V gene: TRBV6-1
J gene: TRBJ2-5
clone size: NA
D gene: NA
CDR3 protein: CASSLREKETQYF
CDR3 DNA: TGTGCCAGCAGCCTCCGGGAGAAAGAGACCCAGTACTTC

V gene: TRBV29-1
J gene: TRBJ1-1
clone size: NA
D gene: NA
CDR3 protein: CSVYTAMNTEAFF
CDR3 DNA: TGCAGCGTGTATACAGCTATGAACACTGAAGCTTTCTTT

V gene: TRBV18
J gene: TRBJ1-4
clone size: NA
D gene: TRBD1
CDR3 protein: CASSLRRSGTGDIKLFF
CDR3 DNA: TGTGCCAGCTCACTACGACGATCCGGGACAGGGGATATTAAACTGTTTTTT

V gene: TRBV2
J gene: TRBJ1-2
clone size: NA
D gene: NA
CDR3 protein: CASSGGANYGYTF
CDR3 DNA: TGTGCCAGCAGTGGGGGCGCCAACTATGGCTACACCTTC

V gene: TRBV6-1
J gene: TRBJ2-5
clone size: few
D gene: NA
CDR3 protein: CASSEVVGEGRETQYF
CDR3 DNA: TGTGCCAGCAGTGAAGTCGTCGGGGAAGGACGGGAGACCCAGTACTTC

V gene: TRBV7-2
J gene: TRBJ2-3
clone size: once
D gene: NA
CDR3 protein: CASSLAELDTQYF
CDR3 DNA: TGTGCCAGCAGCTTAGCCGAGTTGGATACGCAGTATTTT

V gene: TRBV28
J gene: TRBJ2-7
clone size: NA
D gene: TRBD1
CDR3 protein: CASSFPGQGYEQYF
CDR3 DNA: TGTGCCAGCAGTTTTCCGGGACAGGGGTACGAGCAGTACTTC

V gene: TRBV4-3
J gene: TRBJ2-3
clone size: NA
D gene: TRBD2
CDR3 protein: CASSQDREEDTQYF
CDR3 DNA: TGCGCCAGCAGCCAAGATCGGGAGGAGGATACGCAGTATTTT

V gene: TRBV5-6
J gene: TRBJ1-1
clone size: once
D gene: NA
CDR3 protein: CASSLAVFSTKEAFF
CDR3 DNA: TGTGCCAGCAGCTTGGCCGTTTTTTCCACAAAGGAAGCTTTCTTT

V gene: TRBV7-9
J gene: TRBJ1-2
clone size: NA
D gene: TRBD1
CDR3 protein: CASSFQDRGPGYTF
CDR3 DNA: TGTGCCAGCAGCTTCCAGGACAGGGGACCGGGCTACACCTTC

V gene: TRBV11-2
J gene: TRBJ2-3
clone size: NA
D gene: NA
CDR3 protein: CASSSLSYTQYF
CDR3 DNA: TGTGCCAGCAGCTCCCTTTCGTATACGCAGTATTTT

V gene: TRBV11-2
J gene: TRBJ2-3
clone size: NA
D gene: NA
CDR3 protein: CASSAGGTDTQYF
CDR3 DNA: TGTGCCAGCAGCGCCGGGGGCACAGATACGCAGTATTTT

V gene: TRBV5-6
J gene: TRBJ1-2
clone size: NA
D gene: TRBD1
CDR3 protein: CASSLVQGGNYGYTF
CDR3 DNA: TGTGCCAGCAGCTTGGTACAGGGGGGCAACTATGGCTACACCTTC

V gene: TRBV5-1
J gene: TRBJ1-2
clone size: few
D gene: NA
CDR3 protein: CASSPEDARGYTF
CDR3 DNA: TGCGCCAGCAGCCCTGAGGATGCGAGGGGCTACACCTTC

V gene: TRBV11-2
J gene: TRBJ2-5
clone size: NA
D gene: TRBD2
CDR3 protein: CASSLFVTSGAQETQYF
CDR3 DNA: TGTGCCAGCAGCTTATTCGTGACTAGCGGGGCCCAAGAGACCCAGTACTTC

V gene: TRBV27
J gene: TRBJ1-1
clone size: NA
D gene: NA
CDR3 protein: CASSYPQRFF
CDR3 DNA: TGTGCCAGCAGTTACCCACAGAGATTCTTT

V gene: TRBV19
J gene: TRBJ2-2
clone size: NA
D gene: TRBD1
CDR3 protein: CASSKRQGQTVTGELFF
CDR3 DNA: TGTGCCAGTAGTAAAAGACAGGGGCAGACTGTCACCGGGGAGCTGTTTTTT

V gene: TRBV6-1
J gene: TRBJ2-7
clone size: NA
D gene: NA
CDR3 protein: CASSEASRYEQYF
CDR3 DNA: TGTGCCAGCAGTGAAGCTAGCCGATACGAGCAGTACTTC

V gene: TRBV11-1
J gene: TRBJ1-3
clone size: NA
D gene: NA
CDR3 protein: CASSSGQLSGNTIYF
CDR3 DNA: TGTGCCAGCAGCTCTGGACAGCTCTCTGGAAACACCATATATTTT

V gene: TRBV10-2
J gene: TRBJ2-3
clone size: NA
D gene: TRBD1
CDR3 protein: CASSEFRQGADTQYF
CDR3 DNA: TGCGCCAGCAGTGAGTTCCGACAGGGGGCGGATACGCAGTATTTT

V gene: TRBV4-2
J gene: TRBJ2-7
clone size: NA
D gene: NA
CDR3 protein: CASSQDRYEQYF
CDR3 DNA: TGTGCCAGCAGCCAAGATCGGTACGAGCAGTACTTC

V gene: TRBV6-5
J gene: TRBJ1-1
clone size: once
D gene: TRBD1
CDR3 protein: CASRDRLNTEAFF
CDR3 DNA: TGTGCCAGCAGGGACAGGTTGAACACTGAAGCTTTCTTT

V gene: TRBV27
J gene: TRBJ2-1
clone size: once
D gene: NA
CDR3 protein: CASSLGGDEQFF
CDR3 DNA: TGTGCCAGCAGTTTAGGAGGGGATGAGCAGTTCTTC

V gene: TRBV2
J gene: TRBJ1-5
clone size: NA
D gene: NA
CDR3 protein: CASSDEGEPQHF
CDR3 DNA: TGTGCCAGCAGTGACGAGGGGGAGCCCCAGCATTTT

V gene: TRBV6-5
J gene: TRBJ2-7
clone size: once
D gene: TRBD2
CDR3 protein: CASSPDTSVEQYF
CDR3 DNA: TGTGCCAGCAGCCCCGATACTAGCGTCGAGCAGTACTTC

V gene: TRBV7-2
J gene: TRBJ1-2
clone size: once
D gene: NA
CDR3 protein: CASSPTRGGYTF
CDR3 DNA: TGTGCCAGCAGCCCTACCCGTGGTGGCTACACCTTC

V gene: TRBV4-1
J gene: TRBJ2-2
clone size: NA
D gene: TRBD2
CDR3 protein: CASSHRLSAGDWTGELFF
CDR3 DNA: TGCGCCAGCAGCCACCGGCTGAGTGCGGGGGATTGGACCGGGGAGCTGTTTTTT

V gene: TRBV28
J gene: TRBJ1-2
clone size: NA
D gene: NA
CDR3 protein: CASSGGLMLIVYGYTF
CDR3 DNA: TGTGCCAGTTCAGGAGGACTCATGCTGATAGTGTATGGCTACACCTTC

V gene: TRBV29-1
J gene: TRBJ2-7
clone size: NA
D gene: NA
CDR3 protein: CSVVESYEQYF
CDR3 DNA: TGCAGCGTTGTGGAGTCCTACGAGCAGTACTTC

V gene: TRBV19
J gene: TRBJ1-5
clone size: NA
D gene: NA
CDR3 protein: CASSNGFDQPQHF
CDR3 DNA: TGTGCCAGTAGTAACGGTTTCGATCAGCCCCAGCATTTT

V gene: TRBV7-6
J gene: TRBJ2-1
clone size: NA
D gene: TRBD1
CDR3 protein: CASSSGQWNEQFF
CDR3 DNA: TGTGCCAGCAGCTCGGGACAGTGGAATGAGCAGTTCTTC